This TCR beta chain emerged from a study of blood T cell repertoires in COVID-19. Study-level background: The origin of the acute and convalescent COVID-19 samples was the United States, Italy and Spain. PBMCs, B-cell-depleted T cells, or T cells were the source of the cDNA or gDNA that made up the material.

Per the authors' pipeline: Amplification from reference gene primers served as the basis for estimated nucleated cell counts. Here immunoSEQ multiplex PCR was the method, and the copy in TCRdb shows in-frame clones only, minus some. The V and J calls and clone size are taken from that table; D and trimming were inferred from the DNA. The table lists about 300,000 clones, 80% to 90% of them singletons, with around 1.5% in the top ten. V shed 3 bases and J shed 2 bases, with 8 bases lying between them. CDR1 is SGHNT, CDR2 YYREEE, per germline (reference sequence). The CDR3 loop spans 13 amino acids. Specimen: peripheral blood. The clonotype was recovered from a woman aged 40-49 years who had recovered from COVID-19. V and J are TRBV5-4 and TRBJ1-1, with D unresolved. The CDR3 here is CASSSGSNTEAFF. Written as DNA, the CDR3 is TGTGCCAGCAGCTCGGGTTCCAACACTGAAGCTTTCTTT.